Below are 30 T cell receptor beta chains sequenced from a single sample in a study of T cell responses to AZD1222 COVID-19 vaccine. The method was immunoSEQ multiplex PCR; TCRdb's version includes in-frame clones alone and lacks a portion of them. The sample holds approximately 130,000 clones, 90% seen once. The sample here was peripheral blood, taken 28 days after the second dose of the MenACWY control vaccine. These receptors were collected from an adult who received the MenACWY meningococcal vaccine as a control.

V usage is TRBV30 and J usage is TRBJ2-3; 7 nucleotides match TRBD2. This CDR3 has 13 residues. Trimming took 8 bases from V and 2 from J; bases not matched to a gene: 7. The germline V gene has CDR1 GTSNPN and CDR2 SVGIG (reference sequence). In DNA, the CDR3 is TGTGCCAAGCGGGGAATCAACACAGATACGCAGTATTTT. Protein sequence: CAKRGINTDTQYF. Filled out from reference TRBV30 and TRBJ2-3, the complete variable domain reads SQTIHQWPATLVQPVGSPLSLECTVEGTSNPNLYWYRQAAGRGLQLLFYSVGIGQISSEVPQNLSASRPQDRQFILSSKKLLLSDSGFYLCAKRGINTDTQYFGPGTRLTVL.

The chain joins TRBV6-2 or TRBV6-3 to TRBJ2-1; 8 bases line up with TRBD1. The V segment lost 2 bases and the J segment 2 bases; nucleotides outside the gene matches: 5. The CDR3 runs to 16 residues. Per the germline V gene, CDR1 is MNHEY and CDR2 is SVGEGT. CDR3 protein: CASSYLDRVTYNEQFF. The CDR3 nucleotides read TGTGCCAGCAGTTACCTGGACAGGGTTACCTACAATGAGCAGTTCTTC.

Notes on this clone: At one end, the junction sequence differs from germline, possibly due to a read error. The chain recombines TRBV28 with TRBJ2-3; 9 nucleotides match TRBD1. The V gene's germline CDR1 is MDHEN and CDR2 SYDVKM. The CDR3 contains 14 residues. The CDR3 nucleotides are TGTGCCGGCAGAAACAGGGGGCAAACAGATACGCAGTATTTT. This sequence encodes CAGRNRGQTDTQYF.

The chain uses TRBV6-5 and TRBJ2-1; 10 bases map to TRBD2. The CDR3 runs to 14 residues. CDR1 MNHEY and CDR2 SVGAGI come from the germline V gene. V shed 5 bases and J 7 bases; nucleotides not matched to a gene: 5. The CDR3 here is CASSQRGGVNEQFF. The CDR3 nucleotides read TGTGCCAGCAGTCAGCGGGGGGGGGTGAATGAGCAGTTCTTC.

The chain carries TRBV5-5 and TRBJ2-4; D remains ambiguous. Trimming took off 2 bases at V and 1 base at J, with 13 bases between the two ends. The CDR3 has 16 amino acids. Germline assignment: CDR1 SGHKS and CDR2 YYEKEE (reference sequence). CDR3 protein: CASSFSLGSAKNIQYF. The CDR3 nucleotides read TGTGCCAGCAGCTTTTCGTTAGGATCGGCCAAAAACATTCAGTACTTC.

V and J are TRBV5-6 and TRBJ1-5, with 9 bases aligning to TRBD1. CDR3 length equals 13 residues. CDR1 SGHDT and CDR2 YYEEEE come from the germline V gene. Trimming at V came to 5 bases and at J to 5 bases, leaving 2 bases not matched to a gene. The CDR3 loop is CASRGQGHQPQHF. Here the CDR3 DNA reads TGTGCCAGCAGGGGACAGGGCCATCAGCCCCAGCATTTT.

This clone was detected once. The chain joins TRBV6-1 to TRBJ1-2; possible D gene TRBD1, 6 bases. The CDR3 is 14 amino acids. Germline CDR1 and CDR2: MNHNS and SASEGT. V shed 2 bases and J shed 4 bases, with 11 bases lying between them. The CDR3 sequence is CASSEKPGVYGYTF. In DNA form, the CDR3 reads TGTGCCAGCAGTGAAAAACCAGGGGTCTATGGCTACACCTTC.

The chain combines TRBV2 with TRBJ2-7; 10 bases match TRBD2. The length of the CDR3 is 16 residues. The V segment lost 5 bases and the J segment 0 bases; nucleotides outside the gene matches: 7. CDR1 is SNHLY, CDR2 FYNNEI, per germline. CDR3 in DNA: TGTGCCAGCAGTTACACACTAGCGGGGAACTCCTACGAGCAGTACTTC. Its translation: CASSYTLAGNSYEQYF.

The CDR3 bases are TGCGCCAGCAGCCCGAGGGGACAGTCTTACGATGAGCAGTTCTTC. Translating it yields CASSPRGQSYDEQFF. V gene TRBV5-1 combines with J gene TRBJ2-1; 7 bases align to TRBD1. Germline V CDR1 and CDR2: SGHRS, YFSETQ. The CDR3 covers 15 residues. Trimming cost V 4 bases and J 8 bases; bases outside gene matches: 12.

As to this clone: The junction departs from the called germline gene at one end, perhaps through a read error. V gene TRBV7-2 combines with J gene TRBJ2-3, with 9 positions matching TRBD2. The CDR3 extends over 18 amino acids. CDR1 and CDR2 (germline): SGHTA, FQGNSA. The CDR3 DNA reads as TGTGCCAGCAGCCTAGCTAAGCAGCGGGGGGTCCTCACAGATACGCAGTATTTT. Translating it yields CASSLAKQRGVLTDTQYF.

The V call is TRBV6-5, the J call TRBJ2-5; 10 positions agree with TRBD2. The CDR3 length is 15 residues. Germline V gene data show CDR1 as MNHEY and CDR2 as SVGAGI. The trim removed 1 base at V and 7 bases at J, leaving 6 bases unmatched. The DNA for the CDR3 is TGTGCCAGCAGTTACTTCGGGACTAGCGTAGGGACCCAGTACTTC. It translates to CASSYFGTSVGTQYF.

The chain has TRBV5-1 and TRBJ2-5; 9 nucleotides align to TRBD1. V dropped 4 bases and J dropped 5; count of bases not matched to a gene: 9. The CDR3 spans 15 residues. Germline CDR1 is SGHRS and CDR2 is YFSETQ. The CDR3 region is CASSLGTGRGETQYF. The CDR3 DNA reads TGCGCCAGCAGCCTGGGGACAGGGCGGGGGGAGACCCAGTACTTC.

The V call is TRBV5-1, the J call TRBJ2-1; 14 bases are shared with TRBD2. V was clipped by 4 bases and J by 3 bases; unmatched bases: 6. CDR1 and CDR2 from the germline V gene are SGHRS and YFSETQ. The CDR3 is 17 amino acids. The CDR3 coding sequence is TGCGCCAGCAGCCCCCTCGGACTAGCGGGGGGCTACAATGAGCAGTTCTTC. Translation gives CASSPLGLAGGYNEQFF.

The J gene is TRBJ2-2, the V gene TRBV3-1 (or the pseudogene TRBV3-2); D perhaps matches TRBD2 (6 bases). Germline V lookup: CDR1 LGHDT, CDR2 YNNKEL (reference sequence). V dropped 4 bases and J dropped 0 bases, with 9 bases sitting between them. This CDR3 comprises 15 residues. This chain's CDR3 is CASSPRGANTGELFF. Written as DNA, the CDR3 is TGTGCCAGCAGCCCGCGGGGTGCGAACACCGGGGAGCTGTTTTTT.

The chain's CDR3 is CASSTTGGASYNEQFF. The CDR3 DNA reads as TGTGCCAGCAGTACAACAGGGGGCGCGTCCTACAATGAGCAGTTCTTC. The gene calls are TRBV28 and TRBJ2-1, with 9 positions matching TRBD1. The trim removed 5 bases at V and 1 base at J, leaving 6 bases unmatched. There are 16 residues in the CDR3. The germline V gene encodes CDR1 MDHEN and CDR2 SYDVKM.

CDR3 residues: CASRPSGTSYEQYV. The CDR3 nucleotides are TGCGCCAGCAGACCCTCAGGGACGTCCTACGAGCAGTACGTC. The rearrangement joins TRBV5-1 to TRBJ2-7, with D tentatively TRBD1 or TRBD2 (5 bases each). V was pared by 5 bases and J by 1 base, with 13 bases between. CDR3 size: 14 residues. From germline, CDR1 is SGHRS and CDR2 YFSETQ.

V usage is TRBV6-5 and J usage is TRBJ2-3; 7 bases match TRBD1. Germline loops: CDR1 MNHEY, CDR2 SVGAGI. V gave up 11 bases and J gave up 6 bases; unmatched junction bases: 17. The CDR3 totals 15 residues. The CDR3 DNA reads as TGTGCCGGCACCGCAAGGGACAGAGTTACGGATACGCAGTATTTT. Its protein is CAGTARDRVTDTQYF.

The chain employs TRBV11-2 and TRBJ1-1, with TRBD1 as a possible D gene (6 bases). Germline loops: CDR1 SGHAT, CDR2 FQNNGV. The V gene lost 2 bases and the J gene lost 9 bases, with 10 bases spanning the gap. This CDR3 spans 12 amino acids. The chain's CDR3 is CASSLYQGKAFF. The CDR3 bases are TGTGCCAGCAGCTTATACCAGGGGAAAGCTTTCTTT.

This clone was counted only a few times. The V gene is TRBV6-5, the J gene TRBJ1-6, with 11 bases matching TRBD1. Germline CDR1 MNHEY, CDR2 SVGAGI. With V trimmed by 8 bases and J by 9 bases, 9 bases remained unmatched. CDR3 size: 15 residues. The CDR3 bases are TGTGCCAGCGGTTTGGACAGGGGGCAAGTTTCACCCCTCCACTTT. It encodes CASGLDRGQVSPLHF.

The CDR3, as DNA: TGCAGTGCTAGAGGAGACGGCGAGCAGTACGTC. This sequence encodes CSARGDGEQYV. The chain joins TRBV20-1 to TRBJ2-7, with D unclear. Trimming stripped 1 base from V and 6 bases from J, with 7 bases between. CDR1 DFQATT and CDR2 SNEGSKA come from the germline V gene (reference sequence). CDR3 size: 11 residues.

The rearrangement uses TRBV30 and TRBJ1-4, with a tentative D call TRBD1 (5 bases). The CDR3 loop spans 14 amino acids. Between the trimmed V and J ends, which lost 4 bases and 3 bases, there was a span of 12 bases. Per the germline V gene, CDR1 is GTSNPN and CDR2 is SVGIG (reference sequence). CDR3 protein: CAWTPGLSNEKLFF. As DNA, the CDR3 is TGTGCCTGGACCCCGGGACTTTCTAATGAAAAACTGTTTTTT.

The chain recombines TRBV6-5 with TRBJ2-7, with D perhaps TRBD1 or TRBD2 (5 bases each). The V gene's germline CDR1 is MNHEY and CDR2 SVGAGI. The length of the CDR3 is 15 residues. V was cut by 0 bases and J by 3 bases, with 12 bases left in between. In nucleotides, the CDR3 is TGTGCCAGCAGTTACTCGGGAGATGGGGGCTACGAGCAGTACTTC. Amino acids: CASSYSGDGGYEQYF.

The chain combines TRBV19 with TRBJ1-2; no reliable D call. From germline, CDR1 is LNHDA and CDR2 SQIVND (reference sequence). This CDR3 contains 16 residues. V lost 5 bases to trimming and J lost 2 bases, with 18 bases between them. CDR3 DNA sequence: TGTGCCAGTAGTGATGACGCCGGATACGGGAACTATGGCTACACCTTC. It translates to CASSDDAGYGNYGYTF.

V usage is TRBV6-5 and J usage is TRBJ1-3, with D unclear. Germline V gene data show CDR1 as MNHEY and CDR2 as SVGAGI. The V end was cut by 6 bases, the J end by 1 base, with 13 bases between. CDR3 length: 15 residues. The CDR3 DNA follows: TGTGCCAGCAGCCGAACCGGAGGGTCTGGAAACACCATATATTTT. Translating gives CASSRTGGSGNTIYF.

This chain uses TRBV9 with TRBJ1-6, with D maybe TRBD1 (6 bases). The CDR3 sequence is 14 residues long. Trimming shortened V by 3 bases and J by 4 bases, and 8 bases separated the two germline ends. Germline V gene sequence: CDR1 SGDLS, CDR2 YYNGEE. CDR3 DNA: TGTGCCAGCAGCGGAGGACAGTATAATTCACCCCTCCACTTT. It translates to CASSGGQYNSPLHF. Looking up the rest from reference TRBV9 and TRBJ1-6 gives the full variable domain: DSGVTQTPKHLITATGQRVTLRCSPRSGDLSVYWYQQSLDQGLQFLIQYYNGEERAKGNILERFSAQQFPDLHSELNLSSLELGDSALYFCASSGGQYNSPLHFGNGTRLTVT.

This clone was observed once. The chain uses TRBV7-8 and TRBJ1-1; unclear D gene. V lost 2 bases and J lost 1, with 26 bases in between. The germline V gene encodes CDR1 SGHVS and CDR2 FQNEAQ. This CDR3 region has 20 residues. The CDR3 loop is CASSLMSIRYKMVENTEAFF. CDR3 nucleotide sequence: TGTGCCAGCAGCTTAATGTCCATCCGGTATAAAATGGTCGAGAACACTGAAGCTTTCTTT.

This clone has a single count. V gene TRBV6-2 or TRBV6-3 combines with J gene TRBJ1-4; TRBD1 matches at 8 bases. CDR3 length equals 14 residues. The germline gives CDR1 MNHEY, CDR2 SVGEGT. Germline trimming cut 2 bases from V and 5 bases from J; bases unmatched to any gene: 1. The CDR3 here is CASSYGQGNEKLFF. In DNA form, the CDR3 reads TGTGCCAGCAGTTACGGACAGGGAAATGAAAAACTGTTTTTT.

The table lists this clone with a count of one. V gene TRBV4-3 combines with J gene TRBJ2-3; 8 bases line up with TRBD2. The CDR3 consists of 16 residues. J was trimmed by 3 bases and V by 1 base; bases with no gene match: 6. Germline CDR1 reads LGHNA; CDR2 reads YSLEER. In DNA form, the CDR3 reads TGCGCCAGCAGCCAAGTGGGCGGGGGGCAAACAGATACGCAGTATTTT. Protein product: CASSQVGGGQTDTQYF.

The chain employs TRBV4-1 and TRBJ1-4, with 7 positions matching TRBD1. The CDR3 runs 14 residues. V was clipped by 4 bases and J by 7 bases; unmatched bases: 6. Germline V CDR1 and CDR2: MGHRA, YSYEKL. This chain's CDR3 is CASSRGTAVEKLFF. For the CDR3, the DNA is TGCGCCAGCAGCCGAGGGACAGCCGTTGAAAAACTGTTTTTT.

The chain links TRBV28 to TRBJ2-2; tentatively, D is TRBD1 (6 bases). Trimming took off 6 bases at V and 1 base at J, with 12 bases between the two ends. Germline V gene lookup returns CDR1 MDHEN and CDR2 SYDVKM. The CDR3 spans 15 residues. This chain's CDR3 is CASRPGHRNTGELFF. In DNA form, the CDR3 reads TGTGCCAGCAGACCGGGACACCGGAACACCGGGGAGCTGTTTTTT.